This T cell receptor (beta chain) came from a study of cytomegalovirus exposure and HLA in healthy donors. The germline gives CDR1 SGHNT, CDR2 YENEEA. The V segment lost 3 bases and the J segment 4 bases; nucleotides outside the gene matches: 4. The CDR3 runs 15 residues. The PCR contained 60 Vbeta and 13 Jbeta primers. Repertoires were generated with immunoSEQ multiplex PCR, while TCRdb's copy carries only in-frame clones and drops some. The sample holds over 150,000 clones, 80% seen once. Study findings and constraints: Based on reports, TCR beta sequences accurately predicted HLA-A and HLA-B alleles for most subjects. Later on, a genetic analysis was performed. It linked a missense variant in DCLRE1C with V- and J-gene trimming of TCR beta. Per a later analysis, HLA-associated TCR beta chains showed more clonal expansion than other, equally common TCR beta chains.

Comment on this clone: Its specificity is not known.

The chain links TRBV11-3 to TRBJ2-1, with 9 nucleotides matching TRBD2. The sequenced material came from PBMCs. The source of this sequence is a middle-aged woman in good health and CMV-seropositive. The CDR3 nucleotides read TGTGCCAGCAGCTTTGTCCTAGCGGGGTACAATGAGCAGTTCTTC. Protein: CASSFVLAGYNEQFF.